This T cell receptor (beta chain) originates from a study of blood T cell repertoires in COVID-19. About the study: T cells, B-cell-depleted T cells, or PBMCs provided the cDNA or gDNA that served as material.

In the original analysis: Nucleated cell counts were estimated from reference gene primer amplification. TCRdb's copy holds only in-frame clones and misses some; the assay was immunoSEQ multiplex PCR. That table gives V, J and clone size, and the DNA gave D and trimming. The sample holds over 110,000 clones; under 90% are singletons and the top ten take approximately 3.5%. The sample holds a few counts of this clone. V trimming: 1 base; J trimming: 7 bases; junction bases outside the gene matches: 4. The germline gives CDR1 SGHTA, CDR2 FQGNSA. There are 15 residues in the CDR3. The rearrangement joins TRBV7-2 to TRBJ2-7; 13 positions agree with TRBD2. This receptor was obtained from a man aged 65 to 79 who had recovered from COVID-19. The sequenced sample was peripheral blood. DNA for the CDR3: TGTGCCAGCAGCTTAGGACTAGCGGGAGGTTTTGAGCAGTACTTC. This translates into CASSLGLAGGFEQYF.